This TCR beta chain was found in a study of blood T cell repertoires in COVID-19. Whole-study context: The United States, Italy and Spain supplied acute and convalescent COVID-19 samples. In each case, the material was cDNA or gDNA derived from T cells, B-cell-depleted T cells, or PBMCs.

The CDR3 contains 14 residues. V lost 3 bases to trimming and J lost 2 bases, with 10 bases between them. Germline-derived CDR1 and CDR2 are KGHSH and LQKENI. Original methodology: Estimates of nucleated cell counts were drawn from the amplification of reference gene primers. The repertoire was sequenced with immunoSEQ multiplex PCR; TCRdb's copy has only in-frame clones and lacks some. V, J and clone size reflect that table, while D and trimming were determined from the DNA. Of approximately 46,000 clones in the sample, 70% to 90% were seen once. The chain combines TRBV18 with TRBJ2-5; TRBD1 might be the D (5 bases). The sequenced material came from peripheral blood. The receptor's source is a human donor in a cohort sampled during active COVID-19. CDR3 nucleotide sequence: TGTGCCAGCTCACCGACAGTGACACAAGAGACCCAGTACTTC. This gives the protein CASSPTVTQETQYF.